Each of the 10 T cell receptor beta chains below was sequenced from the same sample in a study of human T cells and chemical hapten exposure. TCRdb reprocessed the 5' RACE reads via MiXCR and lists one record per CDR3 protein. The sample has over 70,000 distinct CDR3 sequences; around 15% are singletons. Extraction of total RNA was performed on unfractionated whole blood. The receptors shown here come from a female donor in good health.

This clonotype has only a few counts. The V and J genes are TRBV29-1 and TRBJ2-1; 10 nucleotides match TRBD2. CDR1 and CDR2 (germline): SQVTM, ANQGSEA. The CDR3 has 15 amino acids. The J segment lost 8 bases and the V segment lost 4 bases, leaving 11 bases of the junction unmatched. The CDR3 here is CSVGNSGRNKDEQFF. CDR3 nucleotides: TGCAGCGTTGGGAATAGCGGGAGGAACAAGGATGAGCAGTTCTTC.

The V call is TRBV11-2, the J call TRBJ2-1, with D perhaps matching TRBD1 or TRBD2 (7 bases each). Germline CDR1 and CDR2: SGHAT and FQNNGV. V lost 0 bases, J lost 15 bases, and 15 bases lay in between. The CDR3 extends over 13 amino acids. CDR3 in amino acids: CASSLDRGAGGFF. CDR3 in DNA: TGTGCCAGCAGCTTAGATCGGGGGGCAGGGGGGTTCTTC.

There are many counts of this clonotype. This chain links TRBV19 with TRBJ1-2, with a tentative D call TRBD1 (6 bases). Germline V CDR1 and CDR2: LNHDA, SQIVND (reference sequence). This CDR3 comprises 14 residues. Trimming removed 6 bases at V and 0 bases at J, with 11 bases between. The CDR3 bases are TGTGCCAGTAGCCGCCAGGGGTCTAACTATGGCTACACCTTC. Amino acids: CASSRQGSNYGYTF.

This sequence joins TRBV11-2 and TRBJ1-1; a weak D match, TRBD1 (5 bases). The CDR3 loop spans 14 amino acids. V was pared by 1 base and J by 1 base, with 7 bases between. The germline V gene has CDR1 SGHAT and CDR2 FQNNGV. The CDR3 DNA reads TGTGCCAGCAGCTTAGGACAGTGGAACACTGAAGCTTTCTTT. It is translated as CASSLGQWNTEAFF.

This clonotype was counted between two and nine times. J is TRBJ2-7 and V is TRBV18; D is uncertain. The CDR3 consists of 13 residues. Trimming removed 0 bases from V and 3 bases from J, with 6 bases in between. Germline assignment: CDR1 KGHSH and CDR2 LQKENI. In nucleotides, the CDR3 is TGTGCCAGCTCACCACCCGTGGTCTACGAGCAGTACTTC. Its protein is CASSPPVVYEQYF.

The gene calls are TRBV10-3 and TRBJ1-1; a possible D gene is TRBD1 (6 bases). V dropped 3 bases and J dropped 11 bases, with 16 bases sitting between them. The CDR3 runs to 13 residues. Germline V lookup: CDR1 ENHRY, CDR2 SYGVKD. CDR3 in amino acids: CAISEDSLGAAFF. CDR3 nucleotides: TGTGCCATCAGTGAAGACTCTTTGGGGGCGGCTTTCTTT.

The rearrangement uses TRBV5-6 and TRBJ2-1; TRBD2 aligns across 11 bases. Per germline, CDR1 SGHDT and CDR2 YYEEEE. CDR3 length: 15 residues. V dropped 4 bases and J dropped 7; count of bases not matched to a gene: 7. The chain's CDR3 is CASSGGSGRGNEQFF. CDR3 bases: TGTGCCAGCAGCGGCGGTAGCGGGAGGGGAAATGAGCAGTTCTTC.

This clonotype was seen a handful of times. This CDR3 is CASGNSNQPQHF. CDR3 nucleotides: TGTGCCAGCGGGAATAGCAATCAGCCCCAGCATTTT. The chain has TRBV7-9 and TRBJ1-5; no firm D call. The length of the CDR3 is 12 residues. Deletions cut 8 bases from V and 0 bases from J, with 5 bases between. Germline V gene data show CDR1 as SEHNR and CDR2 as FQNEAQ (reference sequence).

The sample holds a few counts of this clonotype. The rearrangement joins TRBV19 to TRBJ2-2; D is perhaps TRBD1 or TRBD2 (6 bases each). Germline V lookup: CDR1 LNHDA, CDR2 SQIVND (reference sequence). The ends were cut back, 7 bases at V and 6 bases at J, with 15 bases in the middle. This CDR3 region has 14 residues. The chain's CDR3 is CASTRGPLAGELFF. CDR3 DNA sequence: TGTGCCAGTACCCGGGGGCCCTTGGCCGGGGAGCTGTTTTTT.

In DNA form, the CDR3 reads TGTGCCAGTAGAAACAGGGGGCGAGGGAACACTGAAGCTTTCTTT. Its protein product is CASRNRGRGNTEAFF. The chain links TRBV19 to TRBJ1-1, with 9 nucleotides matching TRBD1. The CDR3 consists of 15 residues. The ends lost 6 bases at V and 1 base at J; junction bases unmatched: 6. The germline CDR1 and CDR2 sequences are LNHDA and SQIVND (reference sequence).